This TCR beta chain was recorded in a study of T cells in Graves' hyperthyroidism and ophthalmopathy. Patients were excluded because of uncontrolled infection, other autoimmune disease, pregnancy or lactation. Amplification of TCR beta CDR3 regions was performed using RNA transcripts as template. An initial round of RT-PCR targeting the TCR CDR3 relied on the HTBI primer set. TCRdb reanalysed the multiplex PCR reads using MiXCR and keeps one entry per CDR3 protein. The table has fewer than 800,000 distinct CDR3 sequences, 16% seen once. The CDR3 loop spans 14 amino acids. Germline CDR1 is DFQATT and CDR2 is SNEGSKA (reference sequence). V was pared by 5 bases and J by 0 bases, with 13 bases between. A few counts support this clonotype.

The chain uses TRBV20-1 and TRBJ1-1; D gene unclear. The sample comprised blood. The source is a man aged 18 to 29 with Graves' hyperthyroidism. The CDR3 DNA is TGCAGTGCTGTCCGCGGTAACCTGAACACTGAAGCTTTCTTT. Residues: CSAVRGNLNTEAFF.